This record looks at one TCR beta chain sequence and its context. These data belong to a study of cytomegalovirus exposure and HLA in healthy donors. Amplification used 60 Vbeta primers and 13 Jbeta primers. Assay: immunoSEQ multiplex PCR; the TCRdb copy retains only in-frame clones and omits some. This table holds 150,000 to 190,000 clones, 82% found once. The sequencing sample was made of PBMCs. The receptor's source is a woman in her forties or fifties in good health and CMV-seropositive.

The CDR3 DNA reads TGCGCCAGCTCCCCGGGGGGGTTACAAGAGACCCAGTACTTC. As protein: CASSPGGLQETQYF. This chain links TRBV5-1 with TRBJ2-5; 8 nucleotides line up with TRBD2. CDR3 length: 14 amino acids. Germline assignment: CDR1 SGHRS and CDR2 YFSETQ. The V segment lost 7 bases and the J segment 2 bases; nucleotides outside the gene matches: 7.